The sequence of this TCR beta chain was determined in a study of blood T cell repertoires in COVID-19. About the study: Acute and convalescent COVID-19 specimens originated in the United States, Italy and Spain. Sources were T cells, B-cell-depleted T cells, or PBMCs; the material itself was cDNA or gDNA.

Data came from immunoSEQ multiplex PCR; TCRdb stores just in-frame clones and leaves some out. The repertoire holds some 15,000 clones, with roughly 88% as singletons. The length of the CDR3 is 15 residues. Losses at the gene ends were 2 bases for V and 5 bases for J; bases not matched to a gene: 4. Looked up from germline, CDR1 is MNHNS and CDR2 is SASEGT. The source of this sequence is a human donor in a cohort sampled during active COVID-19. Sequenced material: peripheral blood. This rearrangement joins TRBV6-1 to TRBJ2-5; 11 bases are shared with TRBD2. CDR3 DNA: TGTGCCAGCAGTGAAACTAGCGGGAGTTGGGAGACCCAGTACTTC. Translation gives CASSETSGSWETQYF.